This T cell receptor beta chain was observed in a study of CD8 T cells in Susac syndrome. Study results and limitations: The study recognized that the number of individuals in its TCR sequencing and HLA analysis was relatively small.

This clonotype was picked up one time. The antigen is not known. cDNA came from roughly 0.53 to 1 ug RNA primed by random hexamers. Across 54 Vbeta and 13 Jbeta, immunoSEQ multiplex PCR amplified TCR beta CDR3. TCRdb reprocessed the immunoSEQ multiplex PCR reads with MiXCR, giving one entry per CDR3 protein. The data show about 300,000 distinct CDR3 sequences, 75% to 90% seen once. TCR beta from blood CD8+ and CD4+ T cells was sequenced. Germline V gene sequence: CDR1 SGDLS, CDR2 YYNGEE. There are 14 residues in the CDR3. V shed 0 bases and J shed 2 bases, with 6 bases lying between them. Sequencing was performed on CD8+ T cells from PBMCs. The chain has TRBV9 and TRBJ2-1; D possibly corresponds to TRBD1 (5 bases). This receptor was obtained from a human donor with multiple sclerosis. CDR3: CASSVGGAYNEQFF. CDR3 in DNA: TGTGCCAGCAGCGTAGGGGGCGCCTACAATGAGCAGTTCTTC. Based on the CDR3 plus reference TRBV9 and TRBJ2-1, the full variable domain is DSGVTQTPKHLITATGQRVTLRCSPRSGDLSVYWYQQSLDQGLQFLIQYYNGEERAKGNILERFSAQQFPDLHSELNLSSLELGDSALYFCASSVGGAYNEQFFGPGTRLTVL.